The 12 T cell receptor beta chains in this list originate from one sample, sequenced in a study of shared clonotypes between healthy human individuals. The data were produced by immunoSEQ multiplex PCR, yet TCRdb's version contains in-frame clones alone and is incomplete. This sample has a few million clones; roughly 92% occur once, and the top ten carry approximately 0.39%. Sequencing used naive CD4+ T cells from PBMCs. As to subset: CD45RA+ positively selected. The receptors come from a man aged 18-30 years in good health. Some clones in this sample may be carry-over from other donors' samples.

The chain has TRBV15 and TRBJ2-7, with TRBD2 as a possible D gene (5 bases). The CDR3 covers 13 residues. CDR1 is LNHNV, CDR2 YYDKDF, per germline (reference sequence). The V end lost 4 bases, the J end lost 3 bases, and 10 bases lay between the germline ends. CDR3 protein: CATSNERHYEQYF. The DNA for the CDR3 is TGTGCCACCAGCAACGAGCGGCACTACGAGCAGTACTTC. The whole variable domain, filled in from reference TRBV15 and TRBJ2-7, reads DAMVIQNPRYQVTQFGKPVTLSCSQTLNHNVMYWYQQKSSQAPKLLFHYYDKDFNNEADTPDNFQSRRPNTSFCFLDIRSPGLGDTAMYLCATSNERHYEQYFGPGTRLTVT.

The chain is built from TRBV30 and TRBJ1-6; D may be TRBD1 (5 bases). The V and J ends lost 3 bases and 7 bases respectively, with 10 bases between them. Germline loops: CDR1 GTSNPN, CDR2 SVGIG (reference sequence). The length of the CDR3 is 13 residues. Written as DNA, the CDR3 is TGTGCCTGGAGGGGAAGACAGAATTCACCCCTCCACTTT. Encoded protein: CAWRGRQNSPLHF.

CDR3 nucleotide sequence: TGTGCCAGCAGCCAAGATTTCCGACAGGGAGGGAGCTCTGGGGCCAACGTCCTGACTTTC. Its protein is CASSQDFRQGGSSGANVLTF. The chain employs TRBV14 and TRBJ2-6, with D perhaps TRBD1 or TRBD2 (7 bases each). The germline CDR1 and CDR2 sequences are SGHDN and FVKESK. The CDR3 runs to 20 residues. V lost 0 bases and J lost 0, with 18 bases in between.

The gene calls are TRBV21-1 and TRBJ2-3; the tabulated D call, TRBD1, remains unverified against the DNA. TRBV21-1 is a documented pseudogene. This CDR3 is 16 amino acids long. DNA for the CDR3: TGTGCCAGCAGCAAAATATTCGGGGAGACAGGTGATACGCAGTATTTT. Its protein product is CASSKIFGETGDTQYF.

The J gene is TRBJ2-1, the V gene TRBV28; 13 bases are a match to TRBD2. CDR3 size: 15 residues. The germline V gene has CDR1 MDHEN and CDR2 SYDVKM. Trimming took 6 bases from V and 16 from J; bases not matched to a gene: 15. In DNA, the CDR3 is TGTGCCAGCAGCCCTATCGGGACTAGCGGGGAACTGGGCTTCTTC. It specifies CASSPIGTSGELGFF.

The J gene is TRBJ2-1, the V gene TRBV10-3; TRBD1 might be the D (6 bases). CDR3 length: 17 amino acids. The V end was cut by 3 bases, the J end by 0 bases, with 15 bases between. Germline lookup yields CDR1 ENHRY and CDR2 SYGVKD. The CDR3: CAISEQTGLSSYNEQFF. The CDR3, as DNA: TGTGCCATCAGTGAACAGACAGGCCTAAGCTCCTACAATGAGCAGTTCTTC.

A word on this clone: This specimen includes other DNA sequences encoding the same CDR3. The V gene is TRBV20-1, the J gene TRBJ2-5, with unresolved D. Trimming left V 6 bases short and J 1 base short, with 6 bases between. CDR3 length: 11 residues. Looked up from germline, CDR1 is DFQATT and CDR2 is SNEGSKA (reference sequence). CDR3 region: CSASLQETQYF. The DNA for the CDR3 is TGCAGTGCGTCCCTCCAAGAGACCCAGTACTTC.

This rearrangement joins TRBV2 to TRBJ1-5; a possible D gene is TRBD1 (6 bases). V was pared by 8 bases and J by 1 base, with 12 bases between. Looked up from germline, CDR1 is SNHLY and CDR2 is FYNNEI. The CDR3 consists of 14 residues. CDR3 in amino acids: CASAGAQSNQPQHF. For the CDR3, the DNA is TGTGCCAGCGCGGGGGCGCAAAGCAATCAGCCCCAGCATTTT.

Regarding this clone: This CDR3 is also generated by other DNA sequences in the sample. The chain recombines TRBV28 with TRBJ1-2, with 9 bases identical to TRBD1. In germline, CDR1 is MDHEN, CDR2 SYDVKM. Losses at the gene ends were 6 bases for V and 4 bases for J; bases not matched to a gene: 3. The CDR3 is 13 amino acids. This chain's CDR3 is CASSLTGGYGYTF. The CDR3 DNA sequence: TGTGCCAGCAGCTTGACAGGGGGCTATGGCTACACCTTC.

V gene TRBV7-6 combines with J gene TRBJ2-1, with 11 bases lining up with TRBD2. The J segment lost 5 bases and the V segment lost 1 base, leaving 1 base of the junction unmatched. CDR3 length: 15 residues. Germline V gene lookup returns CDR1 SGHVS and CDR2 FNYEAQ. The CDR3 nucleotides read TGTGCCAGCAGCTTAGAGACTAGCGGGAACAATGAGCAGTTCTTC. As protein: CASSLETSGNNEQFF.

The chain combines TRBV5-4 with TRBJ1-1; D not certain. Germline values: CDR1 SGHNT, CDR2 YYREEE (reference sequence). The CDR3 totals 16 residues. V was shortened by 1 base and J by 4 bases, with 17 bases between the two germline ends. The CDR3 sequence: CASSLSAALPGTEAFF. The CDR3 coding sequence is TGTGCCAGCAGCTTGTCAGCCGCCCTCCCGGGCACTGAAGCTTTCTTT.

CDR3 amino acids: CASSRPQTGSKLYEQYF. CDR3 coding DNA: TGTGCCAGCAGTCGACCTCAGACAGGGTCCAAACTCTACGAGCAGTACTTC. The chain is built from TRBV28 and TRBJ2-7, with TRBD1 identical over 7 bases. The trim removed 5 bases at V and 3 bases at J, leaving 16 bases unmatched. Germline V gene lookup returns CDR1 MDHEN and CDR2 SYDVKM. The CDR3 has 17 amino acids.